These 7 T cell receptor beta chains share one sample of origin, sequenced in a study of somatic mutations in T cells in chronic GVHD (dated by TCRdb to about 2020). The library was generated by the immunoSEQ multiplex PCR assay. TCRdb carries this immuneACCESS record with in-frame sequences only. Its versions omit some clonotypes, under half of them owing to an unresolved V gene in the studies checked, with the rest unexplained. Recorded for this sample are 12,000 to 15,000 clones; roughly three quarters of them occurred a single time. About 30% of the sample rests with the top ten. Sequenced: Vbeta20-negative CD4+ T cells from blood. This sample's cell subset or site label indicates: CD4+ T cells sorted as TCR Vbeta20 negative by flow cytometry. Receptors originate from a male patient in his 50s with chronic graft-versus-host disease. Some T cells may have been brought in with the graft after a transplant.

The chain couples TRBV18 to TRBJ2-4; D remains unclear. CDR1 is KGHSH, CDR2 LQKENI, per germline. V lost 3 bases, J lost 1 base, and 19 bases lay in between. The CDR3 contains 18 residues. In DNA, the CDR3 is TGTGCCAGCTCACCCGTACCCGTCGTAGACTCGGCCAAAAACATTCAGTACTTC. Translating it yields CASSPVPVVDSAKNIQYF. Using reference TRBV18 and TRBJ2-4 for the parts outside the CDR3, the full variable domain is NAGVMQNPRHLVRRRGQEARLRCSPMKGHSHVYWYRQLPEEGLKFMVYLQKENIIDESGMPKERFSAEFPKEGPSILRIQQVVRGDSAAYFCASSPVPVVDSAKNIQYFGAGTRLSVL.

The gene calls are TRBV19 and TRBJ1-5; 7 bases map to TRBD1. V gave up 4 bases and J gave up 2 bases; unmatched junction bases: 5. Per the germline V gene, CDR1 is LNHDA and CDR2 is SQIVND (reference sequence). The CDR3 totals 15 residues. The CDR3 sequence is CASSKEGAGNQPQHF. In nucleotides, the CDR3 is TGTGCCAGTAGTAAGGAGGGGGCCGGCAATCAGCCCCAGCATTTT.

This clone has only a few counts. The rearrangement joins TRBV2 to TRBJ1-1; 7 positions match TRBD1. Looked up from germline, CDR1 is SNHLY and CDR2 is FYNNEI. Trimming took 5 bases from V and 5 from J; bases not matched to a gene: 14. The CDR3 loop spans 16 amino acids. In DNA form, the CDR3 reads TGTGCCAGCAGTTCAAGGGGGGACAGCTCAGGAACTGAAGCTTTCTTT. Residues: CASSSRGDSSGTEAFF.

The chain uses TRBV9 and TRBJ1-4, with D possibly TRBD1 on 5 matching bases. The germline V gene encodes CDR1 SGDLS and CDR2 YYNGEE. V lost 0 bases to trimming and J lost 6 bases, with 12 bases between them. The CDR3 is made up of 15 amino acids. In DNA form, the CDR3 reads TGTGCCAGCAGCGTAGAGGATGGGGCGGATGAAAAACTGTTTTTT. It yields the protein CASSVEDGADEKLFF.

The chain joins TRBV11-3 to TRBJ1-1; 7 positions match TRBD1. The CDR3 sequence is 14 residues long. CDR1 and CDR2 (germline): SGHNT, YENEEA. V lost 5 bases to trimming and J lost 1 base; unmatched junction nucleotides: 4. As DNA, the CDR3 is TGTGCCAGCAGCAAACAGGGGAGGAACACTGAAGCTTTCTTT. As protein: CASSKQGRNTEAFF.

The chain combines TRBV28 with TRBJ2-3, with 10 bases identical to TRBD1. This CDR3 is 17 amino acids long. CDR1 MDHEN and CDR2 SYDVKM come from the germline V gene. The V gene end was trimmed by 5 bases and the J gene end by 0 bases; junction bases not matched to a gene: 8. CDR3 in amino acids: CASSPPGQGFSTDTQYF. In DNA, the CDR3 is TGTGCCAGCAGTCCCCCGGGACAGGGGTTTAGCACAGATACGCAGTATTTT.

The chain carries TRBV29-1 and TRBJ2-7; the D is unclear. Looked up from germline, CDR1 is SQVTM and CDR2 is ANQGSEA. The CDR3 totals 12 residues. V was clipped by 6 bases and J by 3 bases, with 12 bases between them. Here the CDR3 reads CSVPKNDYEQYF. The DNA of the CDR3 is TGCAGCGTCCCTAAGAACGACTACGAGCAGTACTTC.